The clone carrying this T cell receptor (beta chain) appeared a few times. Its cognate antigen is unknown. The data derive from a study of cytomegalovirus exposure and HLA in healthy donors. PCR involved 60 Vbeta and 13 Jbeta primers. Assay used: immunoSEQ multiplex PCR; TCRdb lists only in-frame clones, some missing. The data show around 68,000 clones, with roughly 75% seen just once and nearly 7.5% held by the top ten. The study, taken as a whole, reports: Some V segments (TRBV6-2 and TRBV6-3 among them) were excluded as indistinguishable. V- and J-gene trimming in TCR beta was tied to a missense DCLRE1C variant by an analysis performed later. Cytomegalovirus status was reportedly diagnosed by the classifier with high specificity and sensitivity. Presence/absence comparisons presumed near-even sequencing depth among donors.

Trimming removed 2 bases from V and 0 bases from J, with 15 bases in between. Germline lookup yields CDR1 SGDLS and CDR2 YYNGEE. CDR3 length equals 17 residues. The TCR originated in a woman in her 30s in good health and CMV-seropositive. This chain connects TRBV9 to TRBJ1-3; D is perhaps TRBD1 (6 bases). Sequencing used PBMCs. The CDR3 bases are TGTGCCAGCAGCGTCACGATGGGGACAACCTCTGGAAACACCATATATTTT. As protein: CASSVTMGTTSGNTIYF.